These 23 T cell receptor beta chains share one sample of origin, sequenced in a study of radiotherapy plus CTLA-4 blockade in lung cancer. Profiling relied on immunoSEQ multiplex PCR, and the TCRdb table lists in-frame clones only, not all of them. Of fewer than 65,000 clones in the sample, roughly 77% were seen once. The specimen was peripheral blood, collected from a patient treated with radiotherapy plus ipilimumab. Receptors originate from a human donor with non-small cell lung cancer who had a complete response to radiotherapy plus ipilimumab.

The J gene is TRBJ1-5, the V gene TRBV19, with 7 bases that match TRBD1. The CDR3 contains 15 residues. The V segment lost 7 bases and the J segment 9 bases; nucleotides outside the gene matches: 15. Germline V gives CDR1 LNHDA, CDR2 SQIVND (reference sequence). CDR3 in amino acids: CASKTQEGGPRPQHF. In DNA, the CDR3 is TGTGCCAGTAAAACTCAGGAAGGGGGCCCGAGGCCCCAGCATTTT.

The CDR3 region has the DNA TGTGCCAGCAGTTTCCCACGGGGGGCCTCCTACGAGCAGTACTTC. It translates to CASSFPRGASYEQYF. V usage is TRBV28 and J usage is TRBJ2-7, with D tentatively TRBD2 (7 bases). In germline, CDR1 is MDHEN, CDR2 SYDVKM. The V and J ends lost 3 bases and 0 bases respectively, with 12 bases between them. This CDR3 region has 15 residues.

The chain is built from TRBV9 and TRBJ2-5; maybe TRBD2 (7 bases). Looked up from germline, CDR1 is SGDLS and CDR2 is YYNGEE. V was pared by 8 bases and J by 0 bases, with 17 bases between. The CDR3 length is 15 residues. CDR3 in amino acids: CASGRGGVYQETQYF. For the CDR3, the DNA is TGTGCCAGTGGAAGGGGGGGCGTGTACCAAGAGACCCAGTACTTC.

This chain uses TRBV30 with TRBJ2-1; 8 positions agree with TRBD1. CDR3 length: 15 residues. The trim removed 4 bases at V and 3 bases at J, leaving 8 bases unmatched. Germline-derived CDR1 and CDR2 are GTSNPN and SVGIG (reference sequence). The CDR3 DNA sequence: TGTGCCTGGACTAAGACAGGGGCGGACTACAATGAGCAGTTCTTC. Its protein product is CAWTKTGADYNEQFF.

This chain joins TRBV27 and TRBJ2-7, with 7 bases identical to TRBD1. V shed 6 bases, J shed 2 bases, and the junction held 7 bases outside the gene matches. The CDR3 is 14 residues long. Germline V gene sequence: CDR1 MNHEY, CDR2 SMNVEV (reference sequence). CDR3 nucleotides: TGTGCCAGCAGGCCTACAGGGGTCCCCTACGAGCAGTACGTC. Residues: CASRPTGVPYEQYV.

The gene calls are TRBV10-1 and TRBJ1-4, with D uncertain. Germline-derived CDR1 and CDR2 are WNHNN and SYGVQD (reference sequence). The CDR3 sequence is 15 residues long. V lost 0 bases, J lost 3 bases, and 8 bases lay in between. This chain's CDR3 is CASSESRQPNEKLFF. Written as DNA, the CDR3 is TGCGCCAGCAGTGAGTCGCGTCAACCTAATGAAAAACTGTTTTTT.

The chain has TRBV6-5 and TRBJ1-1; D perhaps matches TRBD1 (5 bases). V was shortened by 2 bases and J by 4 bases, with 11 bases between the two germline ends. The length of the CDR3 is 14 residues. Germline loops: CDR1 MNHEY, CDR2 SVGAGI. CDR3 nucleotide sequence: TGTGCCAGCAGTTACGACAGATCGGGCACTGAAGCTTTCTTT. This translates into CASSYDRSGTEAFF.

This clone was seen more than once but under ten times. The gene calls are TRBV7-6 and TRBJ1-1, with TRBD1 matching over 7 bases. The trim removed 5 bases at V and 6 bases at J, leaving 3 bases unmatched. Germline V lookup: CDR1 SGHVS, CDR2 FNYEAQ. CDR3 length: 12 amino acids. The CDR3 region is CASSAGGPEAFF. CDR3 in DNA: TGTGCCAGCAGCGCAGGGGGGCCTGAAGCTTTCTTT.

This rearrangement joins TRBV11-3 to TRBJ2-5; D is ambiguous. CDR3 length equals 15 residues. The V end lost 5 bases, the J end lost 0 bases, and 13 bases lay between the germline ends. Germline loops: CDR1 SGHNT, CDR2 YENEEA. The CDR3 DNA sequence: TGTGCCAGCAGCCTATTTATGGAGTACCAAGAGACCCAGTACTTC. It translates to CASSLFMEYQETQYF.

The J gene is TRBJ2-6, the V gene TRBV6-6; D ambiguous. Germline lookup yields CDR1 MNHNY and CDR2 SVGAGI (reference sequence). This CDR3 is built from 15 residues. V lost 6 bases, J lost 0 bases, and 9 bases lay in between. This CDR3 reads CASRVPISGANVLTF. CDR3 nucleotides: TGTGCCAGCAGGGTCCCTATCTCTGGGGCCAACGTCCTGACTTTC.

The chain employs TRBV6-5 and TRBJ1-1; possible D gene TRBD1, 5 bases. The CDR3 has 16 residues. Per the germline V gene, CDR1 is MNHEY and CDR2 is SVGAGI. V dropped 2 bases and J dropped 4 bases, with 17 bases sitting between them. In DNA, the CDR3 is TGTGCCAGCAGTTACGCTTCTGGGACTAGGCGCACTGAAGCTTTCTTT. It specifies CASSYASGTRRTEAFF.

J is TRBJ1-1 and V is TRBV18, with a possible D match to TRBD1 (6 bases). The V and J ends lost 4 bases and 1 base respectively, with 13 bases between them. The length of the CDR3 is 15 residues. Germline loops: CDR1 KGHSH, CDR2 LQKENI. The CDR3 DNA sequence: TGTGCCAGCTCACTGCGACAGGCGGGGAACACTGAAGCTTTCTTT. This gives the protein CASSLRQAGNTEAFF. Full variable domain (rest looked up from reference TRBV18 and TRBJ1-1): NAGVMQNPRHLVRRRGQEARLRCSPMKGHSHVYWYRQLPEEGLKFMVYLQKENIIDESGMPKERFSAEFPKEGPSILRIQQVVRGDSAAYFCASSLRQAGNTEAFFGQGTRLTVV.

The chain joins TRBV9 to TRBJ2-3; 8 nucleotides agree with TRBD2. The CDR3 has 17 amino acids. Germline V gene sequence: CDR1 SGDLS, CDR2 YYNGEE. Trimming removed 4 bases from V and 0 bases from J; junction bases left unmatched: 10. For the CDR3, the DNA is TGTGCCAGCAGCTCTCTTCCGGGAGGGCTTAGCACAGATACGCAGTATTTT. Translation: CASSSLPGGLSTDTQYF.

This clone has just one count. The chain is built from TRBV19 and TRBJ1-2; 9 positions match TRBD1. CDR3 length: 14 amino acids. Germline loops: CDR1 LNHDA, CDR2 SQIVND (reference sequence). The junction had 7 bases not matched to a gene; V was cut back by 6 bases and J by 5 bases. In nucleotides, the CDR3 is TGTGCCAGTAGCGACAGGGGGGGGCGTTATGGCTACACCTTC. Protein: CASSDRGGRYGYTF. Supplemented by reference TRBV19 and TRBJ1-2, the full variable domain reads DGGITQSPKYLFRKEGQNVTLSCEQNLNHDAMYWYRQDPGQGLRLIYYSQIVNDFQKGDIAEGYSVSREKKESFPLTVTSAQKNPTAFYLCASSDRGGRYGYTFGSGTRLTVV.

The CDR3 region is CASSFAPTGGSGNTIYF. The CDR3 DNA is TGTGCCAGCAGCTTCGCACCGACAGGGGGCTCTGGAAACACCATATATTTT. The J gene is TRBJ1-3, the V gene TRBV7-2; TRBD1 aligns across 9 bases. V was clipped by 3 bases and J by 0 bases; unmatched bases: 6. Germline CDR1 reads SGHTA; CDR2 reads FQGNSA. This CDR3 is built from 17 residues.

J is TRBJ2-1 and V is TRBV5-4; possible D gene TRBD2, 6 bases. The CDR3 covers 15 residues. Germline values: CDR1 SGHNT, CDR2 YYREEE (reference sequence). The V and J ends lost 6 bases and 7 bases respectively, with 20 bases between them. The CDR3 region has the DNA TGTGCCAGCACCCCCCGTGGGCGGGATGTGAATGAGCAGTTCTTC. It encodes CASTPRGRDVNEQFF.

This chain connects TRBV30 to TRBJ2-1; D not certain. The V gene's germline CDR1 is GTSNPN and CDR2 SVGIG (reference sequence). The CDR3 has 15 amino acids. V was clipped by 4 bases and J by 5 bases, with 18 bases between them. As DNA, the CDR3 is TGTGCCTGGATTCCCGCTGACGGCGGAAACAATGAGCAGTTCTTC. Its protein is CAWIPADGGNNEQFF.

The chain has TRBV30 and TRBJ1-3; D is perhaps TRBD1 (5 bases). The V end lost 7 bases, the J end lost 2 bases, and 12 bases lay between the germline ends. Germline V gene sequence: CDR1 GTSNPN, CDR2 SVGIG (reference sequence). The CDR3 loop spans 13 amino acids. CDR3 coding DNA: TGTGCCTCACTAGCCAGGGCTGGAAACACCATATATTTT. Its protein product is CASLARAGNTIYF.

The chain employs TRBV4-1 and TRBJ2-3; 7 bases are shared with TRBD1. V was clipped by 0 bases and J by 2 bases; unmatched bases: 2. CDR3 length equals 15 residues. Germline V lookup: CDR1 MGHRA, CDR2 YSYEKL. CDR3 in amino acids: CASSQDGTATDTQYF. The CDR3, as DNA: TGCGCCAGCAGCCAAGATGGGACAGCCACAGATACGCAGTATTTT.

This chain links TRBV2 with TRBJ2-2; D is undetermined. CDR1 is SNHLY and CDR2 is FYNNEI in the germline V gene. The CDR3 loop spans 13 amino acids. Trimming took 5 bases from V and 6 from J, leaving 10 bases between them. DNA for the CDR3: TGTGCCAGCAGTAAGGAGAGTGCCGGGGAGCTGTTTTTT. It translates to CASSKESAGELFF.

The V and J genes are TRBV7-2 and TRBJ2-3; a weak D match, TRBD1 (5 bases). Trimming removed 5 bases at V and 2 bases at J, with 8 bases between. Germline V gives CDR1 SGHTA, CDR2 FQGNSA. CDR3 length equals 13 residues. The CDR3 DNA follows: TGTGCCAGCAGCGGACAAACCACAGATACGCAGTATTTT. Translation: CASSGQTTDTQYF.

The V and J genes are TRBV4-3 and TRBJ2-2, with D tentatively TRBD2 (5 bases). Trimming pared 1 base from V and 6 bases from J, leaving 6 bases between. Germline V gene sequence: CDR1 LGHNA, CDR2 YSLEER. There are 13 residues in the CDR3. The CDR3 is CASSQAGAGELFF. The CDR3, as DNA: TGCGCCAGCAGCCAAGCCGGGGCCGGGGAGCTGTTTTTT.

The chain employs TRBV11-3 and TRBJ2-1, with 11 nucleotides matching TRBD2. V gave up 5 bases and J gave up 9 bases; unmatched junction bases: 9. The CDR3 sequence is 15 residues long. Germline V gene data show CDR1 as SGHNT and CDR2 as YENEEA. The CDR3, as DNA: TGTGCCAGCAGCGCTACTAGCGGGAGCAACGGTGAGCAGTTCTTC. Residues: CASSATSGSNGEQFF.